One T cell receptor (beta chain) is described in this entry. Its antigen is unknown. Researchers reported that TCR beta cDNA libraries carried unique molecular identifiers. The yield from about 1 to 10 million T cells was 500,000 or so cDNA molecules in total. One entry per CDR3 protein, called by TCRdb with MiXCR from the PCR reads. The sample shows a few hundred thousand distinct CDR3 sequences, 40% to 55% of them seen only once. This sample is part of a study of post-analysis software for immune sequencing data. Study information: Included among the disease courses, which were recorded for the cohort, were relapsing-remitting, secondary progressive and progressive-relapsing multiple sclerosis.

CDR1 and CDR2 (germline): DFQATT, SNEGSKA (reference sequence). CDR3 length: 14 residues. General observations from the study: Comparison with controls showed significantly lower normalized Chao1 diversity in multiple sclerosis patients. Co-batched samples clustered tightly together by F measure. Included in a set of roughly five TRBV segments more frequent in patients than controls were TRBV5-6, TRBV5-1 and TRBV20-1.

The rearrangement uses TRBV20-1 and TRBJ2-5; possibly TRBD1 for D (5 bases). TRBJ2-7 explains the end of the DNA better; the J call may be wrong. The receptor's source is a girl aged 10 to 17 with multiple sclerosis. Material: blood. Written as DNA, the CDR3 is TGCAGTGCTGAAAAGCCGCAGACAAGGGGCGAGCAGTACTTC. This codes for CSAEKPQTRGEQYF.